These T cell receptor beta chains were read from a single sample in a study of T cells in Graves' hyperthyroidism and ophthalmopathy. MiXCR, run by TCRdb on the multiplex PCR reads, gives a single entry per CDR3 protein. The sample has about 560,000 distinct CDR3 sequences; roughly a sixth are singletons. Sequenced material: blood. The receptors here all came from a young woman with Graves' hyperthyroidism. Both conserved end residues are part of each CDR3. The D gene is left open where the match is weak. Some rows mark clone size as missing; the rest say once, few, many or name a class of expanded clone.

d_call,clone_size,j_call,v_call,cdr3_aa,cdr3_nt
-,-,TRBJ1-1,TRBV20-1,CSARDSWTGTEAFF,TGCAGTGCTAGAGATAGTTGGACGGGCACTGAAGCTTTCTTT
TRBD2,many,TRBJ2-7,TRBV4-2,CASSQVEGSGRDEQYF,TGTGCCAGCAGCCAAGTGGAGGGTAGCGGGAGGGACGAGCAGTACTTC
-,many,TRBJ1-2,TRBV12-3/TRBV12-4,CASRFFGDNYGYTF,TGTGCCAGCAGATTCTTTGGGGACAACTATGGCTACACCTTC
-,many,TRBJ2-7,TRBV6-1,CASSESPSGEQYF,TGTGCCAGCAGTGAAAGCCCCTCGGGCGAGCAGTACTTC
-,many,TRBJ1-1,TRBV7-3,CASSGAANTEAFF,TGTGCCAGCAGCGGGGCTGCGAACACTGAAGCTTTCTTT
-,few,TRBJ2-1,TRBV3-1,CASSLPYSGQRNEQFF,TGTGCCAGCAGCCTACCGTATAGCGGACAACGCAATGAGCAGTTCTTC
-,few,TRBJ2-7,TRBV10-3,CAISERLGAYEQYF,TGTGCCATCAGTGAGCGGCTAGGAGCCTACGAGCAGTACTTC
-,-,TRBJ1-2,TRBV20-1,CSARKGWGGANYGYTF,TGCAGTGCTAGAAAGGGGTGGGGAGGAGCTAACTATGGCTACACCTTC
-,many,TRBJ2-2,TRBV20-1,CSARDAGSGELFF,TGCAGTGCTAGAGACGCGGGGTCCGGGGAGCTGTTTTTT
TRBD1,few,TRBJ2-1,TRBV5-1,CASSLYTGANEQFF,TGCGCCAGCAGCTTGTATACAGGGGCCAATGAGCAGTTCTTC
TRBD1,many,TRBJ1-5,TRBV28,CASSLSRTGEEPQHF,TGTGCCAGCAGTTTATCCCGGACAGGTGAAGAGCCCCAGCATTTT
-,few,TRBJ2-5,TRBV5-4,CASSGRGPETQYF,TGTGCCAGCAGCGGCAGGGGTCCCGAGACCCAGTACTTC
TRBD1,few,TRBJ2-5,TRBV12-3/TRBV12-4,CASNPTGPQETQYF,TGTGCCAGCAACCCGACAGGGCCCCAAGAGACCCAGTACTTC
TRBD1,-,TRBJ1-5,TRBV7-9,CASSPEGTAPQPQHF,TGTGCCAGCAGCCCAGAAGGGACAGCCCCCCAGCCCCAGCATTTT
-,-,TRBJ1-1,TRBV7-9,CASTLGSTEAFF,TGTGCCAGCACCCTTGGTTCTACTGAAGCTTTCTTT
TRBD1,-,TRBJ2-7,TRBV5-1,CASSLIGQGAYEQYF,TGCGCCAGCAGCCTGATAGGACAGGGAGCCTACGAGCAGTACTTC
TRBD1,-,TRBJ1-5,TRBV20-1,CSVRTGINQPQHF,TGCAGTGTTCGGACAGGGATCAATCAGCCCCAGCATTTT
TRBD2,-,TRBJ2-3,TRBV10-1,CASSGTSGLESTDTQYF,TGCGCCAGCAGCGGGACTAGCGGGCTGGAAAGCACAGATACGCAGTATTTT
TRBD2,few,TRBJ2-1,TRBV29-1,CSAGGGGYNEQFF,TGCAGCGCTGGGGGGGGGGGTTACAATGAGCAGTTCTTC
TRBD2,-,TRBJ2-1,TRBV7-2,CASSRGTSGAYEQFF,TGTGCCAGCAGCCGTGGGACTAGCGGGGCCTATGAGCAGTTCTTC
-,-,TRBJ2-2,TRBV6-5,CASSYSRASEGTGELFF,TGTGCCAGCAGTTACTCTCGGGCTAGCGAGGGCACCGGGGAGCTGTTTTTT
-,-,TRBJ1-1,TRBV12-3/TRBV12-4,CASTRGLNIEAFF,TGTGCCAGCACTAGGGGACTGAACATTGAAGCTTTCTTT
TRBD1,few,TRBJ1-4,TRBV29-1,CSVGTGFEKLFF,TGCAGCGTAGGGACAGGGTTTGAAAAACTGTTTTTT
-,many,TRBJ1-4,TRBV3-1,CASSLKLTTNEKLFF,TGTGCCAGCAGCCTGAAACTCACAACTAATGAAAAACTGTTTTTT
TRBD2,many,TRBJ2-1,TRBV20-1,CSAEPAGGNNEQFF,TGCAGTGCGGAACCAGCGGGGGGGAACAATGAGCAGTTCTTC
TRBD2,-,TRBJ2-1,TRBV11-2,CASSSWGDYQQFF,TGTGCCAGCAGTTCCTGGGGGGACTATCAGCAGTTCTTC
-,many,TRBJ2-5,TRBV12-3/TRBV12-4,CASSRDPVQETQYF,TGTGCCAGCAGCCGGGACCCCGTGCAGGAGACCCAGTACTTC
TRBD1,-,TRBJ2-5,TRBV20-1,CSANPGTGDAETQYF,TGCAGTGCTAACCCCGGGACAGGGGATGCAGAGACCCAGTACTTC
TRBD1,few,TRBJ2-7,TRBV7-6,CASSLNTGGIHEQYF,TGTGCCAGCAGCTTAAATACAGGGGGAATCCACGAGCAGTACTTC
-,many,TRBJ1-6,TRBV28,CASSLEGSYNSPLHF,TGTGCCAGCAGTTTAGAGGGATCCTATAATTCACCCCTCCACTTT
TRBD1,many,TRBJ2-7,TRBV6-2/TRBV6-3,CASSLSRDRRGREQYF,TGTGCCAGCAGCCTCTCTCGGGACAGGAGGGGCCGGGAGCAGTACTTC
TRBD2,-,TRBJ2-2,TRBV7-2,CASSTRLAGPAPNTGELFF,TGTGCCAGCAGCACCCGACTAGCGGGGCCGGCTCCGAACACCGGGGAGCTGTTTTTT
-,-,TRBJ1-2,TRBV12-3/TRBV12-4,CASSPRGRGGYGYTF,TGTGCCAGCAGTCCTCGCGGCAGGGGCGGCTATGGCTACACCTTC
TRBD2,few,TRBJ2-5,TRBV7-2,CASSLALAGGWQETQYF,TGTGCCAGCAGCTTGGCTCTAGCGGGGGGTTGGCAAGAGACCCAGTACTTC
-,-,TRBJ1-3,TRBV7-2,CASSLAAGPGASGNTIYF,TGTGCCAGCAGCTTAGCGGCTGGACCAGGGGCCTCTGGAAACACCATATATTTT
TRBD2,many,TRBJ2-5,TRBV28,CASRSGLAGQETQYF,TGTGCCAGCAGGTCGGGACTAGCGGGACAGGAGACCCAGTACTTC
TRBD2,-,TRBJ2-1,TRBV2,CASRVAGGRYNEQFF,TGTGCCAGTAGGGTAGCGGGGGGGCGTTACAATGAGCAGTTCTTC
-,few,TRBJ2-3,TRBV29-1,CSVGPELVGKDTQYF,TGCAGCGTGGGCCCCGAACTAGTCGGTAAAGATACGCAGTATTTT
-,many,TRBJ1-1,TRBV6-1,CASNQGRIVMNTEAFF,TGTGCCAGCAACCAGGGGCGAATTGTTATGAACACTGAAGCTTTCTTT
-,many,TRBJ2-2,TRBV7-2,CASSLIGGELFF,TGTGCCAGCAGCTTAATAGGCGGGGAGCTGTTTTTT
TRBD1,many,TRBJ2-3,TRBV29-1,CSVESSGQGAADTQYF,TGCAGCGTTGAGTCCTCGGGACAGGGCGCCGCAGATACGCAGTATTTT
-,many,TRBJ2-3,TRBV7-9,CASSLERVTDTQYF,TGTGCCAGCAGCTTAGAGAGGGTCACAGATACGCAGTATTTT
TRBD2,many,TRBJ2-5,TRBV7-2,CASSLRISGGASETQYF,TGTGCCAGCAGCTTAAGGATCAGCGGGGGGGCCAGCGAGACCCAGTACTTC
TRBD2,few,TRBJ2-7,TRBV19,CASSPSGTSFKKNEQYF,TGTGCCAGTAGTCCTTCCGGGACTAGTTTTAAAAAAAACGAGCAGTACTTC
-,many,TRBJ2-1,TRBV18,CASPPRQNNEQFF,TGTGCCAGCCCACCACGACAGAACAATGAGCAGTTCTTC
-,-,TRBJ1-3,TRBV4-1,CASSFSRANSGNTIYF,TGCGCCAGCAGTTTCTCCAGGGCAAACTCTGGAAACACCATATATTTT
TRBD1,-,TRBJ2-5,TRBV6-1,CASTQTGYETQYF,TGTGCCAGTACACAGACAGGGTACGAGACCCAGTACTTC
-,-,TRBJ2-1,TRBV7-3,CASSLTYRENEQFF,TGTGCCAGCAGCTTAACCTACAGAGAAAATGAGCAGTTCTTC
TRBD1,-,TRBJ1-2,TRBV7-9,CATKQAGTGGYGYTF,TGTGCCACCAAGCAAGCCGGGACAGGGGGCTATGGCTACACCTTC
-,many,TRBJ2-7,TRBV2,CASRDRSHYEQYF,TGTGCCAGCAGAGACAGGTCCCACTACGAGCAGTACTTC
-,few,TRBJ1-5,TRBV2,CASRADRRQPQHF,TGTGCCAGCAGAGCAGACAGGAGACAGCCCCAGCATTTT
TRBD1,few,TRBJ1-6,TRBV14,CASSQMDRGNSPLHF,TGTGCCAGCAGCCAGATGGACAGGGGAAATTCACCCCTCCACTTT
-,few,TRBJ2-3,TRBV18,CASSPLQGGASTDTQYF,TGTGCCAGCTCACCCTTGCAGGGCGGAGCTAGCACAGATACGCAGTATTTT
TRBD2,few,TRBJ2-3,TRBV6-2/TRBV6-3,CASSAWTSGTDTQYF,TGTGCCAGCAGTGCCTGGACTAGCGGCACAGATACGCAGTATTTT